One sample yielded the 7 T cell receptor beta chains listed below, sequenced in a study of cytomegalovirus exposure and HLA in healthy donors. Only in-frame clones appear in the TCRdb table, and some are missing; sequencing was by immunoSEQ multiplex PCR. Among 100,000 to 150,000 clones listed, roughly 89% were seen once. The sequencing sample was made of PBMCs. All receptors come from a woman younger than 35 in good health and CMV-seronegative.

The genes are TRBV27 and TRBJ1-2; the match to TRBD1 covers 9 bases. The trim removed 5 bases at V and 4 bases at J, leaving 11 bases unmatched. Germline V gives CDR1 MNHEY, CDR2 SMNVEV (reference sequence). The CDR3 runs 16 residues. This CDR3 reads CASSLSGQGVFYGYTF. In DNA form, the CDR3 reads TGTGCCAGCAGTCTCTCGGGACAGGGAGTTTTCTATGGCTACACCTTC.

The chain links TRBV27 to TRBJ2-7; the match to TRBD1 covers 8 bases. V shed 5 bases and J 4 bases; nucleotides not matched to a gene: 4. Per germline, CDR1 MNHEY and CDR2 SMNVEV (reference sequence). The CDR3 covers 13 residues. The CDR3 reads CASSPGQGYEQYF. In nucleotides, the CDR3 is TGTGCCAGCAGTCCAGGACAGGGATACGAGCAGTACTTC.

The CDR3 is CASSQLVSSYNEQFF. The CDR3 coding sequence is TGTGCCAGCAGCCAACTCGTTTCCTCCTACAATGAGCAGTTCTTC. This sequence joins TRBV11-2 and TRBJ2-1, with D hard to call. CDR1 and CDR2 from the germline V gene are SGHAT and FQNNGV. The CDR3 extends over 15 amino acids. The V and J ends lost 5 bases and 0 bases respectively, with 11 bases between them. The variable domain in full, with the rest retrieved from reference TRBV11-2 and TRBJ2-1, is EAGVAQSPRYKIIEKRQSVAFWCNPISGHATLYWYQQILGQGPKLLIQFQNNGVVDDSQLPKDRFSAERLKGVDSTLKIQPAKLEDSAVYLCASSQLVSSYNEQFFGPGTRLTVL.

The chain couples TRBV19 to TRBJ1-5, with TRBD1 matching 9 bases. The CDR3 length is 18 residues. Germline loops: CDR1 LNHDA, CDR2 SQIVND (reference sequence). Trimming took 2 bases from V and 2 from J; bases not matched to a gene: 10. The CDR3 here is CASSILAGTGRGNQPQHF. The CDR3 DNA is TGTGCCAGTAGTATACTAGCCGGGACAGGGAGGGGCAATCAGCCCCAGCATTTT. Full variable domain (outside the CDR3, taken from reference TRBV19 and TRBJ1-5): DGGITQSPKYLFRKEGQNVTLSCEQNLNHDAMYWYRQDPGQGLRLIYYSQIVNDFQKGDIAEGYSVSREKKESFPLTVTSAQKNPTAFYLCASSILAGTGRGNQPQHFGDGTRLSIL.

V gene TRBV10-1 combines with J gene TRBJ2-1; possible D gene TRBD1, 7 bases. This CDR3 comprises 15 residues. V was shortened by 6 bases and J by 6 bases, with 18 bases between the two germline ends. The V gene's germline CDR1 is WNHNN and CDR2 SYGVQD (reference sequence). The chain's CDR3 is CASRRQGLGVNEQFF. Here the CDR3 DNA reads TGCGCCAGCAGAAGACAGGGACTGGGGGTCAATGAGCAGTTCTTC.

The rearrangement uses TRBV11-2 and TRBJ1-1; the match to TRBD1 covers 9 bases. The CDR3 is made up of 14 amino acids. The V and J ends lost 1 base and 6 bases, in that order; junction bases with no gene match: 3. From germline, CDR1 is SGHAT and CDR2 FQNNGV. The CDR3 DNA follows: TGTGCCAGCAGCTTAGTACAGGGGGCTCCTGAAGCTTTCTTT. It yields the protein CASSLVQGAPEAFF.

This chain connects TRBV4-1 to TRBJ2-1; 8 nucleotides agree with TRBD1. After removal of 0 bases from V and 6 bases from J, the junction contained 7 bases not matched to a gene. The CDR3 extends over 16 amino acids. The germline V gene encodes CDR1 MGHRA and CDR2 YSYEKL. Written as DNA, the CDR3 is TGCGCCAGCAGCCAAGAAGGACAGGGAGTCGCCAATGAGCAGTTCTTC. Encoded protein: CASSQEGQGVANEQFF.